This T cell receptor (beta chain) was identified in a study of a mutant IDH1 vaccine in newly diagnosed glioma. This CDR3 has 12 amino acids. V was clipped by 5 bases and J by 9 bases, with 11 bases between them. Germline CDR1 is GTSNPN and CDR2 is SVGIG (reference sequence). Repertoires were generated with immunoSEQ multiplex PCR, while TCRdb's copy carries only in-frame clones and drops some. The sample lists 40,000 or so clones, roughly 78% occurring once. Time point indicated: baseline, week 1 (first vaccination visit). Regarding treatment: pre-vaccination baseline after standard-of-care therapy. This clonotype was obtained from a man aged 35-49 years with glioma. Some clones in this sample may be carry-over from other donors' samples. The chain combines TRBV30 with TRBJ1-6, with D perhaps matching TRBD1 (5 bases). The source material was PBMCs, sampled from a glioma patient treated with radiotherapy, temozolomide or both. The CDR3 loop is CAWPWRGSPLHF. The CDR3 DNA reads as TGTGCCTGGCCATGGAGGGGTTCACCCCTCCACTTT.